This T cell receptor beta chain was captured in a study of cytomegalovirus exposure and HLA in healthy donors. Per germline, CDR1 SGHRS and CDR2 YFSETQ. V was shortened by 1 base and J by 1 base, with 12 bases between the two germline ends. CDR3 length: 16 residues. Study-level points and caveats: Previous analysis showed most TCR beta V segments were productive about 87% or about 30% of the time. It was assumed in the presence/absence analyses that sequencing depth was roughly uniform across donors.

PCR primers comprised 60 Vbeta and 13 Jbeta primers. Method: immunoSEQ multiplex PCR; TCRdb's copy keeps in-frame clones and lacks some. The table shows fewer than 120,000 clones, with approximately 83% occurring only once. Concerning this clone itself: Its target is not known.

This chain joins TRBV5-1 and TRBJ2-4, with D uncertain. Sequenced material: PBMCs. The clonotype was recovered from a man aged 40-50 years in good health and CMV-seronegative. CDR3 nucleotide sequence: TGCGCCAGCAGCTTGAACGACGGGTCGGCCAAAAACATTCAGTACTTC. Translated: CASSLNDGSAKNIQYF.